The 15 T cell receptor beta chains below all came from one sample that was sequenced in a study of CD8+ T cells in alopecia areata. Specified treatment: oral pan-JAK inhibitor, 5-10 mg twice daily. Reverse transcription of extracted RNA yielded cDNA, which provided the sequencing template. Sequenced by immunoSEQ multiplex PCR; TCRdb stores in-frame clones only, minus some. The sample records 250,000 to 350,000 clones, over 45% being singletons. Material: CD4+ T cells sorted from blood, obtained at week 52, from a patient treated with tofacitinib. These receptors all stem from a human donor with alopecia areata.

This chain joins TRBV13 and TRBJ2-5, with 7 positions matching TRBD2. The trim removed 1 base at V and 5 bases at J, leaving 7 bases unmatched. Per germline, CDR1 PRHDT and CDR2 FYEKMQ (reference sequence). This CDR3 has 15 amino acids. The CDR3 DNA reads as TGTGCCAGCAGCTTAGAAGCGGGGACTGGCGAGACCCAGTACTTC. Encoded protein: CASSLEAGTGETQYF.

This rearrangement joins TRBV19 to TRBJ1-5; D remains unclear. Per germline, CDR1 LNHDA and CDR2 SQIVND (reference sequence). The CDR3 sequence is 14 residues long. Trimming removed 11 bases at V and 3 bases at J, with 17 bases between. This CDR3 reads CASRTDLFNQPQHF. CDR3 sequence (DNA): TGTGCCTCCCGGACGGACCTGTTCAATCAGCCCCAGCATTTT.

This clone was seen more than once but under ten times. V and J are TRBV29-1 and TRBJ2-3, with a tentative D call TRBD2 (5 bases). Deletions cut 4 bases from V and 4 bases from J, with 18 bases between. Germline V lookup: CDR1 SQVTM, CDR2 ANQGSEA. This CDR3 comprises 15 residues. The CDR3 nucleotides read TGCAGCGTTGCTATTTCGGGGAATATCGCAGATACGCAGTATTTT. Translation gives CSVAISGNIADTQYF.

In this sample, this clone turned up a few times. The chain links TRBV30 to TRBJ1-1; weak D call: TRBD1 (5 bases). The V end was cut by 8 bases, the J end by 1 base, with 17 bases between. The CDR3 totals 14 residues. The germline V gene has CDR1 GTSNPN and CDR2 SVGIG (reference sequence). CDR3 region: CAHGAPFGNTEAFF. DNA for the CDR3: TGTGCCCACGGGGCACCGTTTGGGAACACTGAAGCTTTCTTT.

The chain carries TRBV29-1 and TRBJ2-5, with D maybe TRBD2 (6 bases). The CDR3 has 12 residues. Trimming took 6 bases from V and 5 from J, leaving 13 bases between them. CDR1 and CDR2 (germline): SQVTM, ANQGSEA. The CDR3 spells CSVKAGIETQYF. The CDR3 DNA reads TGCAGCGTAAAGGCGGGGATCGAGACCCAGTACTTC.

The chain recombines TRBV9 with TRBJ2-3; maybe TRBD2 (5 bases). Trimming left V 0 bases short and J 3 bases short, with 11 bases between. Looked up from germline, CDR1 is SGDLS and CDR2 is YYNGEE. CDR3 size: 15 residues. The CDR3 region has the DNA TGTGCCAGCAGCGTAGAGGCTAGCAGGACAGATACGCAGTATTTT. Its protein is CASSVEASRTDTQYF.

This chain links TRBV4-2 with TRBJ2-6; D unresolved. The CDR3 consists of 13 residues. CDR1 is LGHNA and CDR2 is YNFKEQ in the germline V gene. V was trimmed by 1 base and J by 2 bases, leaving 0 bases between them. Here the CDR3 DNA reads TGTGCCAGCAGCCAAGCTGGGGCCAACGTCCTGACTTTC. It codes for CASSQAGANVLTF.

V usage is TRBV29-1 and J usage is TRBJ1-5; TRBD1 might be the D (5 bases). CDR3 length equals 13 residues. Germline CDR1 is SQVTM and CDR2 is ANQGSEA. V was clipped by 6 bases and J by 3 bases, with 12 bases between them. The CDR3 loop reads CSVDEGFNQPQHF. The CDR3 DNA is TGCAGCGTCGATGAGGGGTTCAATCAGCCCCAGCATTTT.

This sequence joins TRBV7-9 and TRBJ1-1, with 7 bases fitting TRBD1. The CDR3 consists of 15 residues. With V trimmed by 5 bases and J by 0 bases, 6 bases remained unmatched. Germline values: CDR1 SEHNR, CDR2 FQNEAQ (reference sequence). The CDR3 loop reads CASSPGDRVNTEAFF. In nucleotides, the CDR3 is TGTGCCAGCAGCCCCGGGGACAGAGTGAACACTGAAGCTTTCTTT. The entire variable domain, with the rest obtained from reference TRBV7-9 and TRBJ1-1, is as follows: DTGVSQNPRHKITKRGQNVTFRCDPISEHNRLYWYRQTLGQGPEFLTYFQNEAQLEKSRLLSDRFSAERPKGSFSTLEIQRTEQGDSAMYLCASSPGDRVNTEAFFGQGTRLTVV.

This clone was picked up a small number of times. The gene calls are TRBV19 and TRBJ1-2, with D tentatively TRBD1 (5 bases). CDR3 length: 14 amino acids. Trimming removed 6 bases at V and 1 base at J, with 12 bases between. Germline V lookup: CDR1 LNHDA, CDR2 SQIVND (reference sequence). The CDR3 reads CASRPGLNNYGYTF. The CDR3 DNA reads TGTGCCAGTAGACCGGGACTTAATAACTATGGCTACACCTTC.

A word on this clone: In the same sample, other DNA sequences code for this CDR3. The V call is TRBV7-9, the J call TRBJ2-3; no definite D call. Germline CDR1 is SEHNR and CDR2 is FQNEAQ (reference sequence). This CDR3 has 13 residues. V lost 3 bases to trimming and J lost 3 bases, with 7 bases between them. This chain's CDR3 is CASSFVGTDTQYF. For the CDR3, the DNA is TGTGCCAGCAGCTTTGTGGGTACAGATACGCAGTATTTT.

V and J are TRBV6-1 and TRBJ2-7; no clear D. Germline lookup yields CDR1 MNHNS and CDR2 SASEGT. The germline V and J ends were trimmed by 5 bases and 4 bases, with 9 bases remaining between them. The CDR3 loop spans 12 amino acids. In DNA form, the CDR3 reads TGTGCCAGCAGTCCAACACAGTACGAGCAGTACTTC. Protein product: CASSPTQYEQYF.

The chain joins TRBV15 to TRBJ2-2; no clear D gene. The V end was cut by 1 base, the J end by 5 bases, with 8 bases between. This CDR3 is built from 14 residues. Germline V CDR1 and CDR2: LNHNV, YYDKDF (reference sequence). The CDR3 nucleotides are TGTGCCACCAGCAGAGCTGAAGCTACCGGGGAGCTGTTTTTT. Encoded protein: CATSRAEATGELFF.

V usage is TRBV5-1 and J usage is TRBJ1-4; D gene unclear. The CDR3 totals 13 residues. Trimming removed 6 bases at V and 3 bases at J, with 9 bases between. CDR1 is SGHRS, CDR2 YFSETQ, per germline. CDR3 DNA: TGCGCCAGCAAGACGGACTCTAATGAAAAACTGTTTTTT. This codes for CASKTDSNEKLFF. Full variable domain (rest looked up from reference TRBV5-1 and TRBJ1-4): KAGVTQTPRYLIKTRGQQVTLSCSPISGHRSVSWYQQTPGQGLQFLFEYFSETQRNKGNFPGRFSGRQFSNSRSEMNVSTLELGDSALYLCASKTDSNEKLFFGSGTQLSVL.

V gene TRBV9 combines with J gene TRBJ2-7; D remains ambiguous. The CDR3 is 15 amino acids. Trimming left V 0 bases short and J 6 bases short, with 16 bases between. The V gene's germline CDR1 is SGDLS and CDR2 YYNGEE. Written as DNA, the CDR3 is TGTGCCAGCAGCGTAGCGTCAGGCCTCGGCGGCGAGCAGTACTTC. It yields the protein CASSVASGLGGEQYF.